This paragraph covers one TCR beta chain sequence. This record comes from a study of molecular identifiers for immune sequencing clone quantification. Study-level background: In replicates, the authors split RNA from approximately 20,000 or 100,000 naive CD8 cells five ways and sequenced four.

TCRdb redid the calling of the PCR reads with MiXCR, one entry per CDR3 protein. The sample has about 320,000 distinct CDR3 sequences; about 20% are singletons. Naive CD8 library inputs spanned about 19,000 to 1,000,000 sorted cells and 10%, 30% or 50% RNA. Sequenced: naive CD8+ T cells from blood, with Jurkat cell RNA spiked in. Regarding subset: FACS-sorted CD8+CD4-CCR7+CD45RA+ naive T cells. The origin of this receptor is a human donor in good health. Some libraries in this study had Jurkat cell RNA spiked in.

The chain's CDR3 is CASSLETGLNQPQHF. As DNA, the CDR3 is TGTGCCAGCAGCTTGGAGACAGGACTAAATCAGCCCCAGCATTTT. V is TRBV7-6 and J is TRBJ1-5; TRBD1 is a possible D gene (6 bases). CDR1 and CDR2 from the germline V gene are SGHVS and FNYEAQ. CDR3 length equals 15 residues. With 3 bases removed from V and 4 bases from J, the gap between germline ends came to 13 bases.